This T cell receptor beta chain was recorded in a study of CD8 T cells in Susac syndrome. TCR beta was sequenced from blood CD8+ and CD4+ T cells. CDR3 size: 16 residues. Trimming took 6 bases from V and 4 from J; bases not matched to a gene: 11. CDR1 is MNHEY, CDR2 SMNVEV, per germline (reference sequence). The authors reverse transcribed roughly 0.45 to 1 ug RNA with random hexamers. TCRdb recomputed calls from the immunoSEQ multiplex PCR reads with MiXCR, one row per CDR3 protein. The sample has 150,000 to 200,000 distinct CDR3 sequences; approximately 94% are singletons. The sequenced material came from CD4+ T cells from PBMCs. V usage is TRBV27 and J usage is TRBJ1-1; TRBD1 matches at 10 bases. The clonotype comes from a human donor with multiple sclerosis. CDR3 DNA: TGTGCCAGCAGCAGCCCAACCGGGACAGGGGTCACTGAAGCTTTCTTT. Its protein is CASSSPTGTGVTEAFF.